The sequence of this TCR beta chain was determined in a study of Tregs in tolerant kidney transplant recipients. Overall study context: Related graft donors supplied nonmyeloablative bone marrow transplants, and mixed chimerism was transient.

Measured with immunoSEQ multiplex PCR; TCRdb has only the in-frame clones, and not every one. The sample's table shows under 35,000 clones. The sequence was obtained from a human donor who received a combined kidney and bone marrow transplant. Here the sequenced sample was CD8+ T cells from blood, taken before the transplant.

CDR3 DNA (partial): TGCAGTGCTGGAACAGGGTTGGTTGTAGGCACTGAA. Amino acid sequence: CSAGTGLVVGTE. The complete CDR3 reads CSAGTGLVVGTEAFF. This chain links TRBV20-1 with TRBJ1-1, with D maybe TRBD1 (6 bases). The read is 3 residues too short to cover the CDR3 end, so that end is filled in from the germline J gene. Per germline, CDR1 DFQATT and CDR2 SNEGSKA (reference sequence). Trimming took 5 bases from V and 4 from J, leaving 20 bases between them. This CDR3 comprises 15 residues.